Listed below are T cell receptor beta chains from one sample, sequenced in a study of T cell repertoires in cytomegalovirus infection. Each CDR3 protein gets one entry after TCRdb re-called the reads with MiXCR. The data hold roughly 180,000 distinct CDR3 sequences, with 28% observed a single time. The sequencing sample was made of PBMCs. All receptors come from a human donor in good health (CMV status not recorded). Some clones in this sample may be carry-over from other donors' samples. The CDR3 runs from the conserved cysteine through the conserved F or W. Fields, in order: J gene, D gene, CDR3 length, V gene, clone size, CDR3 protein, CDR3 DNA. A D gene is named only where the DNA matches it firmly. Not every row has a clone size; where given, it reads once, few, many or a size class.

TRBJ1-2 . 16 TRBV12-3/TRBV12-4 few CASSFIETAELYGYTF TGTGCCAGCAGTTTCATCGAGACAGCCGAACTATATGGCTACACCTTC
TRBJ2-7 TRBD2 15 TRBV5-4 few CASSLGRGSSYEQYF TGTGCCAGCAGCCTCGGGCGGGGGAGCTCCTACGAGCAGTACTTC
TRBJ2-5 TRBD1 16 TRBV20-1 . CSARRQLGGDQETQYF TGCAGTGCGAGACGTCAATTAGGGGGCGACCAAGAGACCCAGTACTTC
TRBJ2-5 . 11 TRBV29-1 many CSVPMGETQYF TGCAGCGTGCCCATGGGGGAGACCCAGTACTTC
TRBJ1-1 . 15 TRBV29-1 few CSVKVGAETNTEAFF TGCAGCGTCAAGGTGGGGGCAGAGACGAACACTGAAGCTTTCTTT
TRBJ1-1 . 16 TRBV6-2/TRBV6-3 few CASSRSPTGTNTEAFF TGTGCCAGCAGTCGCTCCCCAACAGGGACGAACACTGAAGCTTTCTTT
TRBJ1-1 . 12 TRBV7-7 many CARSLRGTEAFF TGTGCACGCTCCCTACGGGGCACTGAAGCTTTCTTT
TRBJ2-2 . 13 TRBV5-1 many CASSFGRTGELFF TGCGCCAGCAGCTTTGGGCGAACCGGGGAGCTGTTTTTT
TRBJ1-6 . 14 TRBV30 few CAWTQRTDNSPLHF TGTGCCTGGACTCAACGTACGGATAATTCACCCCTCCACTTT
TRBJ1-5 . 18 TRBV9 . CASRSRDFQANSNQPQHF TGTGCCAGCAGATCACGGGACTTCCAGGCCAATAGCAATCAGCCCCAGCATTTT
TRBJ1-4 . 13 TRBV12-3/TRBV12-4 . CASSFGENEKLFF TGTGCCAGCAGTTTTGGAGAGAATGAAAAACTGTTTTTT
TRBJ1-3 . 14 TRBV29-1 few CSALTGGTGNTIYF TGCAGCGCCCTAACGGGGGGAACTGGAAACACCATATATTTT
TRBJ2-1 TRBD2 13 TRBV12-3/TRBV12-4 . CASSLGLAGTQFF TGTGCCAGCAGCCTCGGACTAGCGGGGACACAGTTCTTC
TRBJ2-1 . 16 TRBV9 many CASSVRKRDENNEQFF TGTGCCAGCAGCGTAAGAAAGAGGGACGAAAACAATGAGCAGTTCTTC
TRBJ1-2 . 13 TRBV12-3/TRBV12-4 few CASSLRDSHGYTF TGTGCCAGCAGTTTGAGGGATTCCCATGGCTACACCTTC
TRBJ1-4 . 15 TRBV7-2 . CANSLGVGEYEKLFF TGTGCCAACAGCTTAGGTGTAGGGGAGTATGAAAAACTGTTTTTT
TRBJ2-5 . 15 TRBV7-2 many CASTLQMGGGETQYF TGTGCCAGCACCCTTCAAATGGGGGGCGGGGAGACCCAGTACTTC
TRBJ2-7 . 15 TRBV5-4 . CASSSPPGEHYEQYF TGTGCCAGCAGCTCCCCCCCGGGGGAGCACTACGAGCAGTACTTC
TRBJ1-5 . 14 TRBV15 . CATSRAGTREPQHF TGTGCCACCAGCAGGGCCGGGACAAGAGAGCCCCAGCATTTT
TRBJ2-5 . 14 TRBV7-2 few CASSSPVNSWAQYF TGTGCCAGCAGCTCCCCGGTTAACAGTTGGGCACAGTACTTC
TRBJ2-5 TRBD1 14 TRBV29-1 few CSVDTGTGWETQYF TGCAGCGTTGATACCGGGACAGGGTGGGAGACCCAGTACTTC
TRBJ1-1 . 13 TRBV7-2 . CASSYLPQREAFF TGTGCCAGCAGCTACCTGCCGCAGCGTGAAGCTTTCTTT
TRBJ1-2 . 12 TRBV2 . CASSGAASGYTF TGTGCCAGCAGTGGGGCAGCCAGTGGCTACACCTTC
TRBJ1-6 TRBD1 15 TRBV7-2 many CASSNPGGMNSPLHF TGTGCCAGCAGCAACCCAGGGGGAATGAATTCACCCCTCCACTTT
TRBJ1-3 . 14 TRBV28 few CASSLYSVGNTIYF TGTGCCAGCAGTCTGTACAGCGTCGGAAACACCATATATTTT
TRBJ1-4 . 13 TRBV9 . CASSVAMGPGLFF TGTGCCAGCAGCGTAGCCATGGGACCGGGACTGTTTTTT
TRBJ2-1 TRBD1 16 TRBV18 few CASSPLTGMAYNEQFF TGTGCCAGCTCACCGCTGACAGGGATGGCCTACAATGAGCAGTTCTTC
TRBJ2-1 TRBD1 16 TRBV13 . CASSLRDRGLYNEQFF TGTGCCAGCAGCTTACGGGACAGGGGTCTCTATAATGAGCAGTTCTTC